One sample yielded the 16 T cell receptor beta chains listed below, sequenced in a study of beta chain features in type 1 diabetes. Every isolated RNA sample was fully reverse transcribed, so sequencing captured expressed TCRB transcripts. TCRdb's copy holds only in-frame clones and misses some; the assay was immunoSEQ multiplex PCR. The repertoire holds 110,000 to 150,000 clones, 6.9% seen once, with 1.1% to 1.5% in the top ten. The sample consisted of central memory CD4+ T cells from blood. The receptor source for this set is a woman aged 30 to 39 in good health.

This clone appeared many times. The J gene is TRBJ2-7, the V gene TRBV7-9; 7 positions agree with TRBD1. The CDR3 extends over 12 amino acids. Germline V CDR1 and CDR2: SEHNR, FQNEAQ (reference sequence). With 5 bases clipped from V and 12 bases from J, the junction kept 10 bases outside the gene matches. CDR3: CASSRDSPLLYF. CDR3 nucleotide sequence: TGTGCCAGCAGCCGGGACAGCCCTCTGCTGTACTTC.

The CDR3 reads CASRSPTNYNEQFF. Here the CDR3 DNA reads TGTGCCAGCAGGTCCCCGACTAACTACAATGAGCAGTTCTTC. The chain links TRBV6-5 to TRBJ2-1, with D possibly being TRBD2 (5 bases). This CDR3 spans 14 amino acids. The germline V gene encodes CDR1 MNHEY and CDR2 SVGAGI. V gave up 6 bases and J gave up 3 bases, with 12 bases separating them.

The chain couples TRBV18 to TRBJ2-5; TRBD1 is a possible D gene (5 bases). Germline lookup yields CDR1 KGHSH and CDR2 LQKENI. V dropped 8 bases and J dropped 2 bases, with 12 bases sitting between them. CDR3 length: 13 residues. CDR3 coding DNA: TGTGCCAGCGCGACTGGACAACAAGAGACCCAGTACTTC. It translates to CASATGQQETQYF.

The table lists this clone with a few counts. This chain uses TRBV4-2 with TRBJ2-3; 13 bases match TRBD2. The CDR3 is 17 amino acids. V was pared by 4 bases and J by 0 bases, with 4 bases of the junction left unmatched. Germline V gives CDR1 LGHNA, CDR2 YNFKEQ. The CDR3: CASSPALAGGSTDTQYF. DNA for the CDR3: TGTGCCAGCAGCCCCGCACTAGCGGGAGGGAGCACAGATACGCAGTATTTT.

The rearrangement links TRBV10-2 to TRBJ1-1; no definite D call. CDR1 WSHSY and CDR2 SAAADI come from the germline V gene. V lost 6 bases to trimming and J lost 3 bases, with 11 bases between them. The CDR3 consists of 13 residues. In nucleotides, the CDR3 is TGCGCCAGCAGGGAAACTATCTACACTGAAGCTTTCTTT. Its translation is CASRETIYTEAFF.

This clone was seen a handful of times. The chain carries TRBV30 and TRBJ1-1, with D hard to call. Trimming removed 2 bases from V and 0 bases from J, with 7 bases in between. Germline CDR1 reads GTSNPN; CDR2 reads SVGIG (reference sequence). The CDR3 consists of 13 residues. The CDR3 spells CAWSFLMNTEAFF. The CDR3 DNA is TGTGCCTGGAGTTTCCTTATGAACACTGAAGCTTTCTTT.

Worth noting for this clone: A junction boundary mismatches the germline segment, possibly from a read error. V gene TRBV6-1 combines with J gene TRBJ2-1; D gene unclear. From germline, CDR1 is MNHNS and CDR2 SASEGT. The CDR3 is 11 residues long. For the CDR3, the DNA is TGTGCCAGCAGTGGACTGACCCTCAAGATCTTC. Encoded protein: CASSGLTLKIF.

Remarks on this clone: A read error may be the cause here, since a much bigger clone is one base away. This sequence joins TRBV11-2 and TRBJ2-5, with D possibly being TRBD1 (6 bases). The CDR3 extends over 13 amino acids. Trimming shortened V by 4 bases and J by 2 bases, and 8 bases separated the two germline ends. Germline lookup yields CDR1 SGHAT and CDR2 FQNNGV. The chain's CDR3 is CASSSGHQETQYF. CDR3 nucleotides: TGTGCCAGCAGCTCGGGACATCAAGAGACCCAGTACTTC.

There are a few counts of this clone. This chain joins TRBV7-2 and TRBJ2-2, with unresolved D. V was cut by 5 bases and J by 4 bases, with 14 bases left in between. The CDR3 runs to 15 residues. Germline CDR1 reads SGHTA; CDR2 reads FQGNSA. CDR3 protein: CASSPVLVLTGELFF. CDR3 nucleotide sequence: TGTGCCAGCAGCCCGGTTTTGGTCCTCACCGGGGAGCTGTTTTTT.

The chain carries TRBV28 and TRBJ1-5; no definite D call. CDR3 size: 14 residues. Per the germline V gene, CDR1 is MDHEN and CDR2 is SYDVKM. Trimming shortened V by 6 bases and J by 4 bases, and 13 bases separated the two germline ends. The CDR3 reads CASRGVVSNQPQHF. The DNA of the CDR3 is TGTGCCAGCAGGGGAGTAGTTTCAAATCAGCCCCAGCATTTT. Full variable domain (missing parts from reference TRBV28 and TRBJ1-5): DVKVTQSSRYLVKRTGEKVFLECVQDMDHENMFWYRQDPGLGLRLIYFSYDVKMKEKGDIPEGYSVSREKKERFSLILESASTNQTSMYLCASRGVVSNQPQHFGDGTRLSIL.

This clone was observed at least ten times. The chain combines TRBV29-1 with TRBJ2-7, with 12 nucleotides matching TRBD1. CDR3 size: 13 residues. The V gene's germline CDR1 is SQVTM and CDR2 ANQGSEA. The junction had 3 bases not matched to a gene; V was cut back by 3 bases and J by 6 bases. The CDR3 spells CSVDPGQGAEQYF. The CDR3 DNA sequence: TGCAGCGTTGATCCGGGACAGGGGGCCGAGCAGTACTTC.

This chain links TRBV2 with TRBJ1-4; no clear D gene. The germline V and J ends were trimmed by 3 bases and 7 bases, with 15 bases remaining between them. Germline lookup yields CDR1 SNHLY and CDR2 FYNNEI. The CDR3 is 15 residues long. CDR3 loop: CASSEEGGYSEKLFF. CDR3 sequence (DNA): TGTGCCAGCAGTGAGGAGGGCGGGTATAGTGAAAAACTGTTTTTT.

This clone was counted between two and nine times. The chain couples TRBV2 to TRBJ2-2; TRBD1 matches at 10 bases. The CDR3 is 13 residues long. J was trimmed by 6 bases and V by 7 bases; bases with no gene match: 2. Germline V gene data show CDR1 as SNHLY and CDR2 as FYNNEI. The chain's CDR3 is CASMGTGAGELFF. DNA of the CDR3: TGTGCCAGCATGGGGACAGGGGCCGGGGAGCTGTTTTTT.

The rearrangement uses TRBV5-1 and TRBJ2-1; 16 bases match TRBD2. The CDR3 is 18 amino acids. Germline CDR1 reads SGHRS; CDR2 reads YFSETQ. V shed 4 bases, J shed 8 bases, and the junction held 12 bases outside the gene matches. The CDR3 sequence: CASSTGTSGRAIRDEQFF. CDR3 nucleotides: TGCGCCAGCAGCACAGGGACTAGCGGGAGGGCCATAAGAGATGAGCAGTTCTTC. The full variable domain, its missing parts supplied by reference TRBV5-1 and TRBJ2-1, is KAGVTQTPRYLIKTRGQQVTLSCSPISGHRSVSWYQQTPGQGLQFLFEYFSETQRNKGNFPGRFSGRQFSNSRSEMNVSTLELGDSALYLCASSTGTSGRAIRDEQFFGPGTRLTVL.

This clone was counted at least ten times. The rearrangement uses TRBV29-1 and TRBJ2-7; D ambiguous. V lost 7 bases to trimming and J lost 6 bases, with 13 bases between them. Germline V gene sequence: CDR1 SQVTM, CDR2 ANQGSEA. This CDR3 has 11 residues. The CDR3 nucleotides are TGCAGCGCGGCGATTAGGAGCGAGCAGTACTTC. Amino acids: CSAAIRSEQYF.

The DNA for the CDR3 is TGTGCCAGCAGCCAAGATTGGACAGGCACTGAAGCTTTCTTT. Encoded protein: CASSQDWTGTEAFF. The rearrangement joins TRBV5-4 to TRBJ1-1, with TRBD1 matching over 7 bases. Germline CDR1 and CDR2: SGHNT and YYREEE (reference sequence). The CDR3 has 14 amino acids. Losses at the gene ends were 4 bases for V and 4 bases for J; bases not matched to a gene: 7.